This entry lists 30 T cell receptor beta chains sequenced from one sample in a study of T-cell reconstitution after alpha-beta-depleted transplantation in children. The library targeted TCRbeta and was prepared with unique molecular identifiers. One entry per CDR3 protein, called by TCRdb with MiXCR from the PCR reads. The sample contains about 200,000 distinct CDR3 sequences, just under 6.5% of which appear only once. Sample: PBMCs, taken before TCRalphabeta/CD19-depleted stem cell transplant. The receptors stem from a girl under three years old with combined immunodeficiency, due to receive a stem cell transplant.

Ten or more counts support this clonotype. The chain uses TRBV13 and TRBJ2-2; D is ambiguous. From germline, CDR1 is PRHDT and CDR2 FYEKMQ (reference sequence). Trimming shortened V by 5 bases and J by 4 bases, and 8 bases separated the two germline ends. The CDR3 covers 13 residues. CDR3 sequence: CASSPGITGELFF. CDR3 in DNA: TGTGCCAGCAGCCCTGGTATCACCGGGGAGCTGTTTTTT.

The rearrangement uses TRBV4-3 and TRBJ2-5, with D maybe TRBD2 (5 bases). There are 14 residues in the CDR3. V dropped 1 base and J dropped 3 bases, with 9 bases sitting between them. The germline V gene encodes CDR1 LGHNA and CDR2 YSLEER. This CDR3 reads CASSQAGLEETQYF. The CDR3 DNA follows: TGCGCCAGCAGCCAAGCAGGACTTGAAGAGACCCAGTACTTC.

This clonotype showed up many times. V is TRBV7-8 and J is TRBJ2-7, with D unresolved. CDR1 SGHVS and CDR2 FQNEAQ come from the germline V gene. V was clipped by 4 bases and J by 0 bases, with 10 bases between them. The CDR3 sequence is 14 residues long. This CDR3 is CASSSVGPSYEQYF. The DNA of the CDR3 is TGTGCCAGCAGCTCCGTAGGGCCCTCCTACGAGCAGTACTTC.

In this sample, this clonotype turned up many times. This chain connects TRBV29-1 to TRBJ1-1; D ambiguous. This CDR3 contains 11 residues. The germline V gene has CDR1 SQVTM and CDR2 ANQGSEA. V was trimmed by 8 bases and J by 1 base, leaving 8 bases between them. CDR3 in amino acids: CSSWGNTEAFF. The CDR3 DNA reads TGCAGCTCCTGGGGGAACACTGAAGCTTTCTTT.

This clonotype was recorded at least ten times. The rearrangement links TRBV6-1 to TRBJ1-2; tentatively, D is TRBD1 (5 bases). V lost 2 bases and J 4 bases, leaving 14 bases between the germline ends. The V gene's germline CDR1 is MNHNS and CDR2 SASEGT. This CDR3 is 15 amino acids long. Here the CDR3 reads CASSENTRDGYGYTF. In nucleotides, the CDR3 is TGTGCCAGCAGTGAAAACACCCGGGACGGCTATGGCTACACCTTC.

This clonotype was picked up many times. The J gene is TRBJ2-7, the V gene TRBV29-1; 11 nucleotides agree with TRBD1. CDR3 length: 14 amino acids. The V gene end was trimmed by 2 bases and the J gene end by 6 bases; junction bases not matched to a gene: 6. The V gene's germline CDR1 is SQVTM and CDR2 ANQGSEA. In DNA form, the CDR3 reads TGCAGCGTTGAAACCCCGGACAGGGGGCTCGAGCAGTACTTC. It translates to CSVETPDRGLEQYF.

There are many counts of this clonotype. The rearrangement links TRBV20-1 to TRBJ2-7; the match to TRBD2 covers 10 bases. Trimming cost V 1 base and J 1 base; bases outside gene matches: 7. Germline CDR1 reads DFQATT; CDR2 reads SNEGSKA (reference sequence). The CDR3 length is 16 residues. The CDR3 sequence is CSARGTSGKPSYEQYF. In DNA form, the CDR3 reads TGCAGTGCTAGAGGGACTAGCGGAAAACCTTCCTACGAGCAGTACTTC.

This clonotype appeared many times. This sequence joins TRBV28 and TRBJ2-6, with D hard to call. The germline V gene encodes CDR1 MDHEN and CDR2 SYDVKM. Trimming shortened V by 2 bases and J by 0 bases, and 2 bases separated the two germline ends. This CDR3 is built from 14 residues. The CDR3 sequence is CASSLHSGANVLTF. In DNA, the CDR3 is TGTGCCAGCAGTTTACACTCTGGGGCCAACGTCCTGACTTTC. Full variable domain (remainder filled in from reference TRBV28 and TRBJ2-6): DVKVTQSSRYLVKRTGEKVFLECVQDMDHENMFWYRQDPGLGLRLIYFSYDVKMKEKGDIPEGYSVSREKKERFSLILESASTNQTSMYLCASSLHSGANVLTFGAGSRLTVL.

This CDR3 reads CASSFLYGYTF. CDR3 DNA: TGTGCCAGCAGCTTTCTCTATGGCTACACCTTC. The rearrangement links TRBV11-2 to TRBJ1-2; no reliable D call. The CDR3 has 11 residues. The V end lost 3 bases, the J end lost 4 bases, and 3 bases lay between the germline ends. The V gene's germline CDR1 is SGHAT and CDR2 FQNNGV.

V is TRBV12-3 or TRBV12-4 and J is TRBJ1-3; no firm D call. V was clipped by 3 bases and J by 4 bases, with 19 bases between them. CDR3 length: 17 residues. The CDR3 region is CASSFGLTTTYGNTIYF. DNA for the CDR3: TGTGCCAGCAGTTTTGGGCTGACCACCACCTACGGAAACACCATATATTTT.

This clonotype was found many times. The chain employs TRBV4-2 and TRBJ2-7; 10 nucleotides align to TRBD2. The J segment lost 4 bases and the V segment lost 1 base, leaving 4 bases of the junction unmatched. This CDR3 contains 15 residues. CDR1 is LGHNA, CDR2 YNFKEQ, per germline. Here the CDR3 DNA reads TGTGCCAGCAGCCAAGTTTTAGCGGGGGGTTACGAGCAGTACTTC. Translation gives CASSQVLAGGYEQYF.

This clonotype was seen many times. The chain carries TRBV28 and TRBJ2-5; D is possibly TRBD1 (5 bases). Trimming shortened V by 8 bases and J by 2 bases, and 15 bases separated the two germline ends. Germline V gene lookup returns CDR1 MDHEN and CDR2 SYDVKM. The CDR3 runs to 14 residues. The CDR3 sequence is CASGKGIPQETQYF. CDR3 bases: TGTGCCAGCGGAAAGGGGATCCCACAAGAGACCCAGTACTTC.

This clonotype was seen only a few times. The chain uses TRBV6-2 or TRBV6-3 and TRBJ2-5, with unresolved D. V gave up 2 bases and J gave up 2 bases, with 24 bases separating them. The length of the CDR3 is 19 residues. From germline, CDR1 is MNHEY and CDR2 SVGEGT. Here the CDR3 reads CASSYTPASSGRVQETQYF. For the CDR3, the DNA is TGTGCCAGCAGTTACACCCCCGCTTCCTCCGGACGGGTACAAGAGACCCAGTACTTC.

This clonotype was detected many times. CDR3 sequence: CSARGKRERGSRTDTQYF. The CDR3, as DNA: TGCAGTGCTAGGGGAAAAAGGGAACGGGGGTCCCGCACAGATACGCAGTATTTT. J is TRBJ2-3 and V is TRBV20-1; possibly TRBD2 for D (6 bases). Germline V gene sequence: CDR1 DFQATT, CDR2 SNEGSKA (reference sequence). The CDR3 length is 18 residues. Trimming removed 3 bases at V and 1 base at J, with 23 bases between.

This clonotype was counted ten times or more. CDR3 nucleotide sequence: TGCGCCAGCAGCCAAACCGGGACTAGTATGGAGACCCAGTACTTC. This gives the protein CASSQTGTSMETQYF. This chain uses TRBV4-1 with TRBJ2-5; 8 bases fit TRBD2. Germline CDR1 and CDR2: MGHRA and YSYEKL. Losses at the gene ends were 2 bases for V and 5 bases for J; bases not matched to a gene: 7. This CDR3 contains 15 residues.

V and J are TRBV4-1 and TRBJ1-1, with D unresolved. This CDR3 is built from 14 residues. Germline V gene lookup returns CDR1 MGHRA and CDR2 YSYEKL. V lost 1 base and J 0 bases, leaving 6 bases between the germline ends. Here the CDR3 DNA reads TGCGCCAGCAGCCAAGGTTCGATGAACACTGAAGCTTTCTTT. This sequence encodes CASSQGSMNTEAFF.

This clonotype was detected ten times or more. This sequence joins TRBV29-1 and TRBJ2-5; weak D call: TRBD2 (6 bases). There are 14 residues in the CDR3. In germline, CDR1 is SQVTM, CDR2 ANQGSEA. Trimming stripped 4 bases from V and 2 bases from J, with 14 bases between. CDR3 region: CSVGFGDLQETQYF. The CDR3 DNA is TGCAGCGTTGGGTTCGGGGACTTACAAGAGACCCAGTACTTC.

In its sample, this clonotype was seen many times. J is TRBJ2-4 and V is TRBV29-1; no firm D call. The CDR3 length is 12 residues. Trimming cost V 6 bases and J 6 bases, with 12 bases left between them. In germline, CDR1 is SQVTM, CDR2 ANQGSEA. CDR3 in DNA: TGCAGCGTCCAAAACAATCCAAACATTCAGTACTTC. Encoded protein: CSVQNNPNIQYF.

This clonotype was seen repeatedly, ten times or more. The rearrangement uses TRBV27 and TRBJ1-2; D call uncertain. CDR3 length equals 13 residues. Trimming shortened V by 4 bases and J by 3 bases, and 9 bases separated the two germline ends. Germline CDR1 reads MNHEY; CDR2 reads SMNVEV (reference sequence). This chain's CDR3 is CASSYRGYYGYTF. CDR3 bases: TGTGCCAGCAGTTATCGCGGGTACTATGGCTACACCTTC.

A few counts support this clonotype. The V and J genes are TRBV14 and TRBJ2-1; TRBD2 might be the D (6 bases). Trimming left V 2 bases short and J 9 bases short, with 11 bases between. In germline, CDR1 is SGHDN, CDR2 FVKESK. This CDR3 spans 13 amino acids. The CDR3 reads CASSQSRRGEQFF. The CDR3 DNA reads TGTGCCAGCAGCCAATCCCGGCGGGGTGAGCAGTTCTTC.

This clonotype was seen ten or more times. V and J are TRBV20-1 and TRBJ2-3; 10 bases are shared with TRBD2. There are 16 residues in the CDR3. With 5 bases clipped from V and 1 base from J, the junction kept 9 bases outside the gene matches. Germline V CDR1 and CDR2: DFQATT, SNEGSKA (reference sequence). CDR3 loop: CSAHDPSGSRTDTQYF. The CDR3 DNA sequence: TGCAGTGCTCACGACCCTAGCGGGAGCCGCACAGATACGCAGTATTTT.

Ten or more counts support this clonotype. This rearrangement joins TRBV11-3 to TRBJ2-6; D remains ambiguous. This CDR3 is built from 15 residues. Germline V CDR1 and CDR2: SGHNT, YENEEA. Trimming removed 6 bases from V and 0 bases from J, with 9 bases in between. CDR3 bases: TGTGCCAGCAGACACAGAGACTCTGGGGCCAACGTCCTGACTTTC. Translation gives CASRHRDSGANVLTF.

Many counts were recorded for this clonotype. The J gene is TRBJ2-2, the V gene TRBV4-2; D is undetermined. This CDR3 has 15 amino acids. V shed 4 bases and J shed 0 bases, with 9 bases lying between them. Germline assignment: CDR1 LGHNA and CDR2 YNFKEQ. CDR3 DNA: TGTGCCAGCAGCCGGGCCGACCCGAACACCGGGGAGCTGTTTTTT. Amino acid sequence: CASSRADPNTGELFF.

The V and J genes are TRBV7-9 and TRBJ2-7; D is perhaps TRBD1 (5 bases). Trimming removed 8 bases from V and 4 bases from J, with 27 bases in between. Germline-derived CDR1 and CDR2 are SEHNR and FQNEAQ (reference sequence). The length of the CDR3 is 17 residues. The CDR3 sequence is CASADWQGNMAPYEQYF. CDR3 DNA sequence: TGTGCCAGCGCAGACTGGCAGGGAAATATGGCTCCTTACGAGCAGTACTTC.

This clonotype showed up many times. The chain uses TRBV5-1 and TRBJ2-7; 7 bases agree with TRBD2. This CDR3 contains 15 residues. Trimming took 0 bases from V and 2 from J; bases not matched to a gene: 5. The germline CDR1 and CDR2 sequences are SGHRS and YFSETQ. The CDR3 nucleotides read TGCGCCAGCAGCTTGGAAGGGAGGGCCCCCTACGAGCAGTACTTC. It codes for CASSLEGRAPYEQYF. Using reference TRBV5-1 and TRBJ2-7 for the parts outside the CDR3, the full variable domain is KAGVTQTPRYLIKTRGQQVTLSCSPISGHRSVSWYQQTPGQGLQFLFEYFSETQRNKGNFPGRFSGRQFSNSRSEMNVSTLELGDSALYLCASSLEGRAPYEQYFGPGTRLTVT.

In this sample, this clonotype turned up a few times. The J gene is TRBJ1-6, the V gene TRBV7-2; no clear D. From germline, CDR1 is SGHTA and CDR2 FQGNSA. V was trimmed by 1 base and J by 7 bases, leaving 5 bases between them. The CDR3 extends over 13 amino acids. The CDR3 nucleotides read TGTGCCAGCAGCTTAGGGCCGAATTCACCCCTCCACTTT. It encodes CASSLGPNSPLHF.

This clonotype was seen at least ten times. The V and J genes are TRBV15 and TRBJ2-5; no firm D call. Trimming took off 1 base at V and 4 bases at J, with 13 bases between the two ends. Per the germline V gene, CDR1 is LNHNV and CDR2 is YYDKDF (reference sequence). The CDR3 is 15 residues long. DNA of the CDR3: TGTGCCACCAGCAGAGGTTTAGTGGTGGGAGAGACCCAGTACTTC. Translation: CATSRGLVVGETQYF.

The rearrangement links TRBV5-6 to TRBJ2-1; TRBD2 agrees at 9 bases. The CDR3 consists of 15 residues. V was clipped by 0 bases and J by 15 bases; unmatched bases: 13. In germline, CDR1 is SGHDT, CDR2 YYEEEE. CDR3 DNA: TGTGCCAGCAGCTTGGAAGGTAGCGGGAGACCTCACCGGTTCTTC. Translated, it gives CASSLEGSGRPHRFF.

The sample holds many counts of this clonotype. The chain has TRBV11-2 and TRBJ2-1; unclear D gene. Trimming took 1 base from V and 6 from J, leaving 7 bases between them. Germline assignment: CDR1 SGHAT and CDR2 FQNNGV. The CDR3 contains 13 residues. In nucleotides, the CDR3 is TGTGCCAGCAGCTTAGTCGGGCTCAATGAGCAGTTCTTC. Its translation is CASSLVGLNEQFF.

This clonotype was counted many times. DNA of the CDR3: TGTGCCAGCAGCCCCGGGGACAGTTCGGGCCAAGAGACCCAGTACTTC. Translation gives CASSPGDSSGQETQYF. The chain employs TRBV12-3 or TRBV12-4 and TRBJ2-5; 7 positions agree with TRBD1. The CDR3 extends over 16 amino acids. J gave up 1 base and V 6 bases, and 11 bases lay outside the gene matches.